Each of the 9 T cell receptor beta chains below was sequenced from the same sample in a study of blood T cell repertoires in COVID-19. Libraries were prepared by immunoSEQ multiplex PCR; TCRdb keeps only in-frame clonotypes and omits some of them. The table shows over 150,000 clones, with about three quarters occurring only once. The sequencing sample was made of peripheral blood. The source is a man aged 65 to 79 with acute or convalescent COVID-19.

This sequence joins TRBV19 and TRBJ2-5; 9 nucleotides line up with TRBD2. The CDR3 totals 14 residues. V gave up 3 bases and J gave up 4 bases; unmatched junction bases: 3. Germline lookup yields CDR1 LNHDA and CDR2 SQIVND (reference sequence). The CDR3 reads CASSMAGGTETQYF. CDR3 in DNA: TGTGCCAGTAGTATGGCGGGGGGGACAGAGACCCAGTACTTC.

This clone has more than one count but fewer than ten. CDR3 sequence: CASSPFNTGELFF. Written as DNA, the CDR3 is TGTGCCAGCAGTCCCTTTAACACCGGGGAGCTGTTTTTT. The rearrangement links TRBV27 to TRBJ2-2; D is unresolved. V lost 5 bases and J lost 2, with 6 bases in between. The CDR3 is made up of 13 amino acids. Germline V CDR1 and CDR2: MNHEY, SMNVEV (reference sequence).

This chain uses TRBV7-2 with TRBJ2-7, with a tentative D call TRBD2 (5 bases). This CDR3 has 13 amino acids. Trimming stripped 2 bases from V and 2 bases from J, with 7 bases between. Germline CDR1 and CDR2: SGHTA and FQGNSA. CDR3 in amino acids: CASSLTRAYEQYF. The DNA for the CDR3 is TGTGCCAGCAGCTTAACTAGGGCCTACGAGCAGTACTTC. The entire variable domain, with the rest obtained from reference TRBV7-2 and TRBJ2-7, is as follows: GAGVSQSPSNKVTEKGKDVELRCDPISGHTALYWYRQSLGQGLEFLIYFQGNSAPDKSGLPSDRFSAERTGGSVSTLTIQRTQQEDSAVYLCASSLTRAYEQYFGPGTRLTVT.

This chain joins TRBV4-1 and TRBJ2-3; no clear D gene. The CDR3 is 17 amino acids. Germline V gives CDR1 MGHRA, CDR2 YSYEKL. The V end was cut by 1 base, the J end by 0 bases, with 14 bases between. This chain's CDR3 is CASSQGLERPSTDTQYF. CDR3 DNA: TGCGCCAGCAGCCAAGGCCTAGAACGACCTAGCACAGATACGCAGTATTTT.

CDR3 in DNA: TGTGCCAGTAGTAGGCAGGTGCAAGGTGAAAAACTGTTTTTT. This codes for CASSRQVQGEKLFF. The chain carries TRBV19 and TRBJ1-4; D gene ambiguous. V was clipped by 4 bases and J by 7 bases, with 13 bases between them. This CDR3 has 14 residues. CDR1 is LNHDA and CDR2 is SQIVND in the germline V gene (reference sequence).

The genes are TRBV19 and TRBJ2-1; 8 bases fit TRBD2. Germline V CDR1 and CDR2: LNHDA, SQIVND (reference sequence). After removal of 9 bases from V and 2 bases from J, the junction contained 6 bases not matched to a gene. CDR3 size: 14 residues. This CDR3 is CASREGGAYNEQFF. CDR3 nucleotide sequence: TGTGCCAGCCGGGAGGGGGGGGCCTACAATGAGCAGTTCTTC.

The chain is built from TRBV7-8 and TRBJ1-3; D is possibly TRBD1 (6 bases). Germline lookup yields CDR1 SGHVS and CDR2 FQNEAQ. CDR3 length: 13 amino acids. Trimming left V 5 bases short and J 4 bases short, with 9 bases between. CDR3 sequence reads: CASSQTGGNTIYF. The CDR3 DNA is TGTGCCAGCAGCCAGACAGGAGGAAACACCATATATTTT.

V usage is TRBV10-3 and J usage is TRBJ2-6, with TRBD1 matching 9 bases. CDR1 is ENHRY, CDR2 SYGVKD, per germline. The CDR3 contains 17 residues. J lost 1 base, V lost 6 bases, and 7 bases had no gene match. The CDR3 sequence is CAISGQGLGSGANVLTF. The DNA for the CDR3 is TGTGCCATCAGCGGACAGGGGTTAGGGTCTGGGGCCAACGTCCTGACTTTC.

The chain recombines TRBV6-5 with TRBJ2-2; D is possibly TRBD1 (5 bases). Trimming took off 2 bases at V and 7 bases at J, with 8 bases between the two ends. CDR1 MNHEY and CDR2 SVGAGI come from the germline V gene. This CDR3 comprises 13 residues. The chain's CDR3 is CASSYGAIGELFF. In DNA form, the CDR3 reads TGTGCCAGCAGTTACGGGGCTATCGGGGAGCTGTTTTTT.